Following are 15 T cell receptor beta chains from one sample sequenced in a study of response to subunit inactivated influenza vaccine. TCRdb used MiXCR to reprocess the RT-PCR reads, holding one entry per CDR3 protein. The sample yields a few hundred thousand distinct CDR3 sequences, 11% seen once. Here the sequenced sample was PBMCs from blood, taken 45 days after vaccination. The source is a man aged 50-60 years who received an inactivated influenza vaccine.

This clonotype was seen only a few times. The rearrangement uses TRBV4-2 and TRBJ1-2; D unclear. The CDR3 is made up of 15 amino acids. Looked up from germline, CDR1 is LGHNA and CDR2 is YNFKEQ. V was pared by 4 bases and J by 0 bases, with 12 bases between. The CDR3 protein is CASSPSDGPNYGYTF. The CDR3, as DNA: TGTGCCAGCAGCCCCTCCGACGGACCTAACTATGGCTACACCTTC.

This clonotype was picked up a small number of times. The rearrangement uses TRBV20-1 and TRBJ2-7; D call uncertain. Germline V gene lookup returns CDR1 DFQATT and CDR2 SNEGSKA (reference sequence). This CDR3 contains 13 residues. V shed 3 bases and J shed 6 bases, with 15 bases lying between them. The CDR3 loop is CSARHTPKGEQYF. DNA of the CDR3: TGCAGTGCTAGGCACACCCCTAAGGGCGAGCAGTACTTC.

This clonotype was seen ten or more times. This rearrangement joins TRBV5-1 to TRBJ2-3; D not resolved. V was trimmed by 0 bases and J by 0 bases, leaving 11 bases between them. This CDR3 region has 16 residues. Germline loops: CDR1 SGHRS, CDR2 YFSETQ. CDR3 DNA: TGCGCCAGCAGCTTGGGCTGGGTCTCTAGCACAGATACGCAGTATTTT. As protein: CASSLGWVSSTDTQYF.

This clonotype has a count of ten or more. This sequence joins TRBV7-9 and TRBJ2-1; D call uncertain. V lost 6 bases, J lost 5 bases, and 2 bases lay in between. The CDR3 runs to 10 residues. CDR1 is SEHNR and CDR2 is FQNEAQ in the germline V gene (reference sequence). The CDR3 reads CASRNNEQFF. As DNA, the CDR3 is TGTGCCAGCAGGAACAATGAGCAGTTCTTC.

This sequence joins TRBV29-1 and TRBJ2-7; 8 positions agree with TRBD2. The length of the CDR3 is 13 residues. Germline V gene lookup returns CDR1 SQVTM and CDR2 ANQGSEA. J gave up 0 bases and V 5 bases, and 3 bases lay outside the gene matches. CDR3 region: CSVKTSASYEQYF. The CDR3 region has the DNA TGCAGCGTTAAGACTAGCGCCTCCTACGAGCAGTACTTC.

CDR3 sequence (DNA): TGCGCCAGCAGCTTGGATACTAGCGGGAGGGGGAGGGAGCAGTTCTTC. Protein product: CASSLDTSGRGREQFF. V is TRBV5-1 and J is TRBJ2-1, with 13 bases aligning to TRBD2. Germline assignment: CDR1 SGHRS and CDR2 YFSETQ. This CDR3 contains 16 residues. The ends lost 0 bases at V and 10 bases at J; junction bases unmatched: 7.

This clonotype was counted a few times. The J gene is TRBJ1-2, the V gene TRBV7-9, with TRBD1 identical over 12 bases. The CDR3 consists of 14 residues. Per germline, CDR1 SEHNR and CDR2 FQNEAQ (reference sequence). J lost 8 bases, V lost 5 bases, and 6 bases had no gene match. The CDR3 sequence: CASSPGQGARGYTF. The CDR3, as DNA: TGTGCCAGCAGCCCGGGACAGGGGGCGAGAGGCTACACCTTC. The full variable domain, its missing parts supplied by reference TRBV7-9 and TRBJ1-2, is DTGVSQNPRHKITKRGQNVTFRCDPISEHNRLYWYRQTLGQGPEFLTYFQNEAQLEKSRLLSDRFSAERPKGSFSTLEIQRTEQGDSAMYLCASSPGQGARGYTFGSGTRLTVV.

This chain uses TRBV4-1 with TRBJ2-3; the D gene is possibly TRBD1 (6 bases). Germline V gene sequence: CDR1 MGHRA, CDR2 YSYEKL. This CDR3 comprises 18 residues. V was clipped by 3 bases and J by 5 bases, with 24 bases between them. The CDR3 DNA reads TGCGCCAGCAGCCATCACGTAACGGCAGGGGCATTCAGAGATACGCAGTATTTT. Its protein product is CASSHHVTAGAFRDTQYF.

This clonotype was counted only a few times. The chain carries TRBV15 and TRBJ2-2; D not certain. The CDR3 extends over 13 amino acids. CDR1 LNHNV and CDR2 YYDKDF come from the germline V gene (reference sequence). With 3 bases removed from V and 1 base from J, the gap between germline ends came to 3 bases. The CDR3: CATSSQNTGELFF. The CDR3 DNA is TGTGCCACCAGCAGTCAGAACACCGGGGAGCTGTTTTTT.

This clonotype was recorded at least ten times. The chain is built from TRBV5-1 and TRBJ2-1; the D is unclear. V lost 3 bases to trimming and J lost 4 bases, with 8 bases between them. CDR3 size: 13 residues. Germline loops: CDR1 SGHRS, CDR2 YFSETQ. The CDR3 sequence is CASSSATYNEQFF. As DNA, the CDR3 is TGCGCCAGCAGCTCGGCCACTTACAATGAGCAGTTCTTC.

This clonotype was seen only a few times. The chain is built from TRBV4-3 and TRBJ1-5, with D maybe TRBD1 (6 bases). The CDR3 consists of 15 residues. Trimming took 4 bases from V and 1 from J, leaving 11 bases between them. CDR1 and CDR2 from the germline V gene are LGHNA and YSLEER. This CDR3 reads CASSPDSGSNQPQHF. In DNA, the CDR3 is TGCGCCAGCAGCCCGGACAGCGGAAGCAATCAGCCCCAGCATTTT.

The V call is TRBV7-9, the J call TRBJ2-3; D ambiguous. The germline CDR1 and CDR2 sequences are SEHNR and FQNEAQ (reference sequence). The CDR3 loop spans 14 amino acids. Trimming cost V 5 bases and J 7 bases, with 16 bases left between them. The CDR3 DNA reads TGTGCCAGCAGCCCCCGGGCTGTCGACTATACGCAGTATTTT. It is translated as CASSPRAVDYTQYF.

The DNA for the CDR3 is TGTGCCAGCAGCTTAAGGTTTAGGGATAATTCACCCCTCCACTTT. The encoded protein is CASSLRFRDNSPLHF. The chain carries TRBV7-2 and TRBJ1-6; D gene ambiguous. The CDR3 has 15 amino acids. Germline-derived CDR1 and CDR2 are SGHTA and FQGNSA. Trimming removed 2 bases from V and 5 bases from J, with 10 bases in between.

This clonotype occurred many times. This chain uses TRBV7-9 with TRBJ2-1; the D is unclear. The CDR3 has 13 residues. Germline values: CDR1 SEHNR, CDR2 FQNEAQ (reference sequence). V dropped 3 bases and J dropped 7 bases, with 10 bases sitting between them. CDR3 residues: CASSFPARNEQFF. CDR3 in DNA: TGTGCCAGCAGCTTCCCGGCGCGGAATGAGCAGTTCTTC. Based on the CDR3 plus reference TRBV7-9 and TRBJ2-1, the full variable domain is DTGVSQNPRHKITKRGQNVTFRCDPISEHNRLYWYRQTLGQGPEFLTYFQNEAQLEKSRLLSDRFSAERPKGSFSTLEIQRTEQGDSAMYLCASSFPARNEQFFGPGTRLTVL.

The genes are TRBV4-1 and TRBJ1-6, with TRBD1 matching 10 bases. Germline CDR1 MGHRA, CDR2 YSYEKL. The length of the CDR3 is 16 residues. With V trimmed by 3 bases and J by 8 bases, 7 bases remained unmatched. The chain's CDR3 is CASSHSPGQGHSPLHF. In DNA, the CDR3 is TGCGCCAGCAGCCACAGCCCGGGACAGGGGCATTCACCCCTCCACTTT.